Given below is one T cell receptor (beta chain) in context. The antigen it recognizes is unknown. One base away there is no much larger clone; base qualities are not given. This sample was included in a study of cytomegalovirus exposure and HLA in healthy donors (TCRdb year 2017). Some background on the complete study: An earlier analysis of several hundred of the donors reported about 290 Gb of sequence data and some 120 million unique TCR beta sequences from approximately 180 million T cells. In addition to the first cohort of approximately 650 subjects, a separate validation cohort of 130 or so different subjects was used. About 280 gigabases of sequencing data and approximately 91 million unique TCR sequences made up an early release that covered fewer than 650 HLA-typed donors. HLA typing included class I and class II loci at four-digit resolution. The number of typed donors differed by locus: about 629-630 for A, B, C, DRB1 and DQB1; some 500 for DQA1; 606 for DPA1; and about 450 for DPB1. Roughly 5 DR-DQ haplotypes were treated as single units for association and clustering because of strong linkage in the cohort. To decide whether each TCR beta V gene segment behaved as functional or pseudogenic, an earlier analysis of some 540 of the donors relied on high-throughput TCR beta sequencing. The study aimed to test whether signatures of past pathogen exposure could be identified by cataloging public T cell receptors. Donor age, sex, ethnicity and CMV serostatus were compiled alongside the repertoire data. All discovery cohort repertoires had been generated using a single sequencing platform. A later analysis re-analyzed previously published TCR beta repertoires from approximately 670 donors and added high-resolution HLA genotyping to study TCR occurrence patterns. Among 300 to 500 genotyped donors of the cohort, an average of about 220,000 unique TCR beta nucleotide sequences was sequenced per donor, of which about 18% were non-productive. Rather than using new phenotypic data, the later analysis identified candidate immune exposures from TCR beta sequences and from how often those sequences occurred across donors. The study combined high-throughput TCR immunosequencing, statistical association of individual TCRs with disease status, and machine learning to predict cytomegalovirus infection status. The genetic ancestry cluster associated with self-reported Caucasian donors included over 65% of the 398 genotyped donors. A later genetic analysis took genome-wide SNP genotypes for about 65% of the roughly 670 donors and used that subset as a discovery cohort. The study used immunosequencing to profile the T cell repertoires of 666 subjects and linked those repertoires to cytomegalovirus serostatus.

Receptor libraries were prepared by the immunoSEQ multiplex PCR assay. A mixture of 60 forward primers for TCR Vbeta segments and 13 reverse primers for TCR Jbeta segments was used in the multiplex PCR. The CDR3 region of rearranged TCR beta genes was amplified from genomic DNA by a multiplex PCR assay. On the Illumina HiSeq System, the amplified TCR beta libraries were sequenced as 87-base-pair reads. Turning to the authors' computational methods: A later analysis counted about 76 million unique TCR beta chains across the 550 to 750 repertoires, and some 11 million of these chains were shared by at least two donors. A nearest-neighbor algorithm error-corrected the raw reads and collapsed the reads into unique sequences, merging closely related sequences to remove PCR and sequencing errors. V, D and J gene segments were assigned by aligning CDR3 sequences to IMGT reference sequences. For a sequence to be retained, a match of at least six nucleotides to both a V gene segment and a J gene segment was required. A rearrangement counted as productive if the CDR3 had no stop codons and remained in frame with V and J, and every other rearrangement counted as non-productive. Following IMGT convention, CDR3 was defined as the stretch from the second conserved V-encoded cysteine up to the conserved J-encoded phenylalanine. The earlier analysis of 500 to 750 of the donors excluded any sequence lacking an unambiguous match to a single V gene segment. An earlier analysis of some 610 of the donors called V segments functional above 56.7% productive rearrangements and segregating when the between-donor standard deviation exceeded 5%. A statistical classification framework was built to diagnose cytomegalovirus status from the catalog of TCR beta chain sequences. In a later analysis, TCR nucleotide sequences were compared against IMGT/GENE-DB human TR gene sequences so that V and J genes could be assigned. In a later analysis, CDR3 sequences and most-parsimonious VDJ recombination scenarios were assigned using the TCRdist pipeline. In a later analysis, each TCR beta chain was defined by its CDR3 amino acid sequence together with its V-gene family, and reads lacking a unique V-gene family were excluded. To address suspected cross-contamination and a sequencing artifact, a later analysis removed around 590 highly shared, low-generation-probability nucleotide sequences. In a later analysis, a clonal expansion index for each public chain was calculated from normalized within-repertoire ranks of inferred template counts. In a later analysis, generation probabilities were computed using a VDJ recombination model fitted to out-of-frame rearrangements, and the results were checked against IGoR. In a later analysis, TCR-TCR, TCR-HLA and TCR-CMV co-occurrence was scored with hypergeometric tests, and a repertoire-size bias correction was applied to TCR pairs. In a later analysis, false discovery rates were estimated by permuting HLA or CMV assignments 20 times. In a later analysis, co-occurring TCRs were grouped with DBSCAN, and TCRdist sequence similarity was added when clustering was performed within HLA-allele-positive subsets. Repertoires with fewer than 30,000 or more than 120,000 public chains, plus five repertoires with anomalous nucleotide sharing, were excluded from co-occurrence clustering. TCRdb mirrors the immuneACCESS table, restricted to in-frame sequences. Some clones are absent from its copies; in checked studies, under half trace to an unresolved V gene, and the reason for the others is unknown. V, J and clone size were drawn from that table, and D and trimming were deduced from the DNA. In this sample the table shows 90,000 to 150,000 clones, approximately 84% of which occur a single time. 0.2% to 0.3% of the sample comes from the top ten.

The CDR3 sequence holds 16 residues, the cysteine and phenylalanine included. This entry keeps only the CDR3 DNA: 48 bases, framed from base 1. As encoded in the germline V gene (reference sequence), CDR1 is MNHEY while CDR2 is SMNVEV. Relative to germline, V is missing 3 bases and J is missing 0 bases, with 8 bases of the junction outside any gene match. The cohort was made up of approximately 670 healthy bone marrow donors. All cohort members were sampled while nominally healthy, although unrecorded immune exposures were likely present. The donor tested CMV seronegative, placing the donor among the 300 to 450 seronegative members of the cohort. A peripheral blood sample was provided by each donor, and peripheral blood mononuclear cells were used for TCR beta sequencing. The Qiagen DNeasy Blood Extraction Kit was used to extract genomic DNA from the blood cell samples. The study at large found these results: In a later analysis, HLA-associated TCR beta chains were found to be more clonally expanded and to have lower generation probabilities than equally common non-associated chains. Most CMV-associated TCR beta chains appeared to be HLA-restricted in a later analysis, and the HLA associations seemed to be driven largely by CMV exposure. Linkage disequilibrium might explain the correlated functional status among segregating V segments, but an unknown experimental factor could not be ruled out. Several of the top co-occurrence clusters appeared to be linked to parvovirus B19, influenza, CMV and Epstein-Barr virus, according to a later analysis. An association between a missense DCLRE1C variant and V-gene and J-gene trimming of TCR beta chains was found in a later genetic analysis and replicated in an independent cohort. The 87-base-pair reads could not distinguish some IMGT-functional V segments, including TRBV6-2 and TRBV6-3, so those segments were excluded. Sequencing depth was assumed to be roughly uniform across donors in the presence/absence analyses, though that assumption may not hold. Most TCR sequences were observed very rarely across donors, whereas some public TCRs were present in many individuals. In vitro tests confirmed that a few of the cytomegalovirus-associated TCR beta chains recognize cytomegalovirus antigens. In this cohort, only TCR beta chains were sequenced, and detectable features were limited by the absence of alpha or paired-chain data. The classifier was reported to diagnose cytomegalovirus status with high specificity and sensitivity in both the original and validation cohorts. When HLA alleles, especially DR and DQ, strongly co-occurred, attributing TCR associations to individual alleles was difficult. The only immune exposure information available for the cohort was CMV serostatus. A later analysis found that TCR association rates varied across HLA loci, with DRB1 alleles showing the most associated TCRs and HLA-C alleles the fewest. Because counts were too low, approximately 15 rarely observed V segments, including chromosome 9 orphons, were excluded from the earlier analysis of several hundred of the donors. A further reported finding was that TCR beta sequences accurately predicted the HLA-A and HLA-B alleles for most subjects in the first cohort. It was suggested by the authors that the approach could potentially be generalized to other disease states and immunological phenotypes. Because HLA typing was unavailable for some donors at each locus, only the typed subset was used in association tests. A cluster of highly shared sequence variants was judged likely to represent a technical artifact of the sequencing pipeline. Broadly in line with IMGT annotations, most TCR beta V segments showed up in productive rearrangements about 87% or about 30% of the time in an earlier analysis of approximately 600 of the donors. A total of some 180 TCR beta chains were listed by the study as associated with cytomegalovirus. Specific HLA alleles were associated with more than 15,000 TCR beta sequences at a false discovery rate of 0.05 in a later analysis. A later genetic analysis reported fewer N-insertions in productive TCRs among donors in an Asian-associated ancestry cluster than the approximately 670-donor mean.

The sequence derives from a man in his fifties or sixties in good health and CMV-seronegative. The sample was PBMCs. The sequence is built from TRBV27 and TRBJ2-7, with 7 central nucleotides matching TRBD2. In nucleotide form, the sequence is TGTGCCAGCAGTTTCCTCGGTGGCGGGGGCTCCTACGAGCAGTACTTC. Translated, this gives CASSFLGGGGSYEQYF.